The 3 T cell receptor beta chains below all came from one sample that was sequenced in a study of T cell repertoires in cytomegalovirus infection. TCRdb analysed the reads with MiXCR anew, one entry per CDR3 protein. The sample carries some 920,000 distinct CDR3 sequences, around 29% recorded once. Their cognate antigens are unknown. The sequences come from cultured CD8+ T cells from PBMCs, collected from culture after CMV antigen stimulation. These receptors were collected from a human donor in good health (CMV status not recorded). Some clones in this sample may be carry-over from other donors' samples.

The chain recombines TRBV24-1 with TRBJ1-5; 9 bases match TRBD1. CDR3 size: 18 residues. Germline assignment: CDR1 KGHDR and CDR2 SFDVKD. After removal of 12 bases from V and 0 bases from J, the junction contained 17 bases not matched to a gene. In DNA, the CDR3 is TGTGCCCCTGCGGTTCCGGGACAGGGAGCCTATAGCAATCAGCCCCAGCATTTT. The encoded protein is CAPAVPGQGAYSNQPQHF.

This chain joins TRBV6-5 and TRBJ1-3, with D unclear. Trimming took off 0 bases at V and 0 bases at J, with 9 bases between the two ends. The germline V gene has CDR1 MNHEY and CDR2 SVGAGI. The CDR3 is 16 residues long. CDR3 region: CASSYSTKVSGNTIYF. The CDR3 nucleotides read TGTGCCAGCAGTTACTCGACAAAGGTCTCTGGAAACACCATATATTTT.

This clonotype was detected ten times or more. The V gene is TRBV12-3 or TRBV12-4, the J gene TRBJ2-3; the match to TRBD2 covers 11 bases. The CDR3 covers 14 residues. The V and J ends lost 6 bases and 4 bases, in that order; junction bases with no gene match: 3. The CDR3 reads CASSLSGGADTQYF. CDR3 nucleotide sequence: TGTGCCAGCAGCCTTAGCGGGGGGGCAGATACGCAGTATTTT.